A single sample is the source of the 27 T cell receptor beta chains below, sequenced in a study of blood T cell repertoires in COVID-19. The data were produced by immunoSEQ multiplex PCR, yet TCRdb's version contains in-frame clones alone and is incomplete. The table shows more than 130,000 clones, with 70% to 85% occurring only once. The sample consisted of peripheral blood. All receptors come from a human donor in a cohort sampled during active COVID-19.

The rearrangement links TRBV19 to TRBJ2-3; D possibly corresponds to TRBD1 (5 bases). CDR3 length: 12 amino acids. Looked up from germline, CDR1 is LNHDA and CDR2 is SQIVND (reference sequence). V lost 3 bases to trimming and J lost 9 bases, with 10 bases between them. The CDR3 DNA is TGTGCCAGTAGTATTGCAGGGAACACGCAGTATTTT. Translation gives CASSIAGNTQYF.

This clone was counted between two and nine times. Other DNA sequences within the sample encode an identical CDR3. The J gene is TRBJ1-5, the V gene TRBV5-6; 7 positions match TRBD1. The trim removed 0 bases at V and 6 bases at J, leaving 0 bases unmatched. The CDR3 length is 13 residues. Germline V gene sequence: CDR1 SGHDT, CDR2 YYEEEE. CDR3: CASSLDRGQPQHF. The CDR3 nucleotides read TGTGCCAGCAGCTTGGACAGGGGTCAGCCCCAGCATTTT.

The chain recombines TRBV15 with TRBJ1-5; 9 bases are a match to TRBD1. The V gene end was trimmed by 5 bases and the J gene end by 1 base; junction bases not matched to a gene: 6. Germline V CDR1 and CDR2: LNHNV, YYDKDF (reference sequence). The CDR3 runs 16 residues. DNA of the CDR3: TGTGCCACCAGCGGACGGACAGGGGAGAGCAATCAGCCCCAGCATTTT. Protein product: CATSGRTGESNQPQHF.

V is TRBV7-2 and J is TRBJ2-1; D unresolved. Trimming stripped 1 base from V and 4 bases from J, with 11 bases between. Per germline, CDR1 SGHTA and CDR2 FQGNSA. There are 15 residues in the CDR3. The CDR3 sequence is CASSLGSIRYNEQFF. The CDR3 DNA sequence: TGTGCCAGCAGCTTAGGTTCGATTCGGTACAATGAGCAGTTCTTC.

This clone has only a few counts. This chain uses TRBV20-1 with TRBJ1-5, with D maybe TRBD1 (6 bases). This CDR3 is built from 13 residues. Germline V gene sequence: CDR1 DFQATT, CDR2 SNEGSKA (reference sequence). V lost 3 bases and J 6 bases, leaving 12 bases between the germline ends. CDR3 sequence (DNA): TGCAGTGCTAGTATCCCAGGGGTTCAGCCCCAGCATTTT. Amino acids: CSASIPGVQPQHF.

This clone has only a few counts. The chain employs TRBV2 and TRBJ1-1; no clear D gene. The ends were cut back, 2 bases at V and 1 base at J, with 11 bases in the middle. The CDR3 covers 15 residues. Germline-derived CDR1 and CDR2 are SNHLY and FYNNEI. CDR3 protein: CASSEFRGKNTEAFF. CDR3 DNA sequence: TGTGCCAGCAGTGAATTCAGAGGAAAGAACACTGAAGCTTTCTTT.

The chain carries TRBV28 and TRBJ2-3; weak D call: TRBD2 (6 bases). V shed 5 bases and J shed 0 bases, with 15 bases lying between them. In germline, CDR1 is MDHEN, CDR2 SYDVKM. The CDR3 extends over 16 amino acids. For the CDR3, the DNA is TGTGCCAGCAGTACCCCGTCGGGGGAGAGCACAGATACGCAGTATTTT. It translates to CASSTPSGESTDTQYF.

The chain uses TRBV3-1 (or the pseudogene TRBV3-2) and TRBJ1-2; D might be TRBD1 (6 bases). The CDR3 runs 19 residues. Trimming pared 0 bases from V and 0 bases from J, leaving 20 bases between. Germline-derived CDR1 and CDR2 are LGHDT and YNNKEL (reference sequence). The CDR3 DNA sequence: TGTGCCAGCAGCCAAGATTACCCCCAGGGGATGACTTCTAACTATGGCTACACCTTC. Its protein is CASSQDYPQGMTSNYGYTF.

The CDR3 protein is CASGGNSNQPQHF. DNA for the CDR3: TGTGCCAGTGGGGGGAATAGCAATCAGCCCCAGCATTTT. V and J are TRBV19 and TRBJ1-5, with D perhaps matching TRBD1 (5 bases). Trimming pared 8 bases from V and 0 bases from J, leaving 8 bases between. CDR3 length: 13 amino acids. Per the germline V gene, CDR1 is LNHDA and CDR2 is SQIVND (reference sequence).

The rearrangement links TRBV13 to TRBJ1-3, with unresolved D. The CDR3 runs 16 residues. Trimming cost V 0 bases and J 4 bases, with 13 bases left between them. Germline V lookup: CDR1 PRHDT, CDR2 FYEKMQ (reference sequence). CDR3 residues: CASSLGSGTDGNTIYF. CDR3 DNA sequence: TGTGCCAGCAGCTTAGGATCGGGAACGGACGGAAACACCATATATTTT.

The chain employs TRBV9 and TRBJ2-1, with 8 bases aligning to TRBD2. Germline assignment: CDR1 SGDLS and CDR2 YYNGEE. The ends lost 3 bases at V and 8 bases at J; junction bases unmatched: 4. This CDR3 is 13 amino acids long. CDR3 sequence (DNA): TGTGCCAGCAGCGGCGGGGGGCAGGATGAGCAGTTCTTC. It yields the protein CASSGGGQDEQFF.

This CDR3 is CASTLGTGGPNEKLFF. The DNA of the CDR3 is TGTGCCAGTACCCTGGGGACAGGGGGGCCTAATGAAAAACTGTTTTTT. The chain combines TRBV19 with TRBJ1-4; 11 nucleotides line up with TRBD1. Losses at the gene ends were 7 bases for V and 3 bases for J; bases not matched to a gene: 7. This CDR3 region has 16 residues. Germline loops: CDR1 LNHDA, CDR2 SQIVND (reference sequence).

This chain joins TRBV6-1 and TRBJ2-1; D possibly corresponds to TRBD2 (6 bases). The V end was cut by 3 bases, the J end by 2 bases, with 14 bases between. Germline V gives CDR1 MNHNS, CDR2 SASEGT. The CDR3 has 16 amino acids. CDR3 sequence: CASSDYRGLAYNEQFF. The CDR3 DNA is TGTGCCAGCAGTGACTATCGGGGGTTGGCCTACAATGAGCAGTTCTTC.

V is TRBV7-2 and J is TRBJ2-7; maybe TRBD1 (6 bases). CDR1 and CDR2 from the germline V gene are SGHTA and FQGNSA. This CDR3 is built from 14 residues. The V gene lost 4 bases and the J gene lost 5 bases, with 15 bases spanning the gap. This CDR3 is CASSSDSLVHEQYF. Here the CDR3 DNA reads TGTGCCAGCAGCTCGGACAGCCTGGTCCACGAGCAGTACTTC.

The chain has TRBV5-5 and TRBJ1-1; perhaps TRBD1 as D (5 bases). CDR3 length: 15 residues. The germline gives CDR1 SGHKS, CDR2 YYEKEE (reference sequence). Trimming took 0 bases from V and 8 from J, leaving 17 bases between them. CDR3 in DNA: TGTGCCAGCAGCTTGGTAGGCCGACAGCAGAGGGAAGCTTTCTTT. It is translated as CASSLVGRQQREAFF.

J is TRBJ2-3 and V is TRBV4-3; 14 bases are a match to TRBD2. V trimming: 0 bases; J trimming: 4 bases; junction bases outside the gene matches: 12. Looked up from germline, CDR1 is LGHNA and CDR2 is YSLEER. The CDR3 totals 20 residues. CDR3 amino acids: CASSQDWGLAGAKYADTQYF. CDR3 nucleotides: TGCGCCAGCAGCCAAGATTGGGGACTAGCGGGGGCCAAGTACGCAGATACGCAGTATTTT.

CDR3 coding DNA: TGTGCCAGCAGCTTAAACCCCCCTTCCATTATAGTCCAAGAGACCCAGTACTTC. Protein sequence: CASSLNPPSIIVQETQYF. This chain joins TRBV7-2 and TRBJ2-5; D uncertain. V was cut by 2 bases and J by 1 base, with 20 bases left in between. The CDR3 is made up of 18 amino acids. Germline lookup yields CDR1 SGHTA and CDR2 FQGNSA.

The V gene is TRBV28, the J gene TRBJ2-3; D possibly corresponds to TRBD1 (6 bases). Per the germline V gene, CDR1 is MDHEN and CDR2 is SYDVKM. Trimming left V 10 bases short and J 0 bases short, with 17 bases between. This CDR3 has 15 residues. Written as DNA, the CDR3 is TGTGCCACCCTCTCCCGGGACAAAAGCACAGATACGCAGTATTTT. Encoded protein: CATLSRDKSTDTQYF.

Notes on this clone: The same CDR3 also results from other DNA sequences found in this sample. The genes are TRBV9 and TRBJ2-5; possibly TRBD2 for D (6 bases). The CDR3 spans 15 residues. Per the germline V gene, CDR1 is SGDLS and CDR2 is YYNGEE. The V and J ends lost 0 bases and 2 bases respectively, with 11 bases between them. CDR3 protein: CASSVGAGNQETQYF. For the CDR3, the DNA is TGTGCCAGCAGCGTAGGTGCGGGGAATCAAGAGACCCAGTACTTC.

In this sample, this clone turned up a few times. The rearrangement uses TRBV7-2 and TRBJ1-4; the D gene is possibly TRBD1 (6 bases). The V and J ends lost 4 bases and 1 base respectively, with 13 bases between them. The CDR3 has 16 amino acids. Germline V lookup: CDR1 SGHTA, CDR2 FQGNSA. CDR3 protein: CASSSLARGTNEKLFF. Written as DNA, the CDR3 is TGTGCCAGCAGCTCTTTAGCCAGGGGAACTAATGAAAAACTGTTTTTT. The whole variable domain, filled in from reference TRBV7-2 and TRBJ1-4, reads GAGVSQSPSNKVTEKGKDVELRCDPISGHTALYWYRQSLGQGLEFLIYFQGNSAPDKSGLPSDRFSAERTGGSVSTLTIQRTQQEDSAVYLCASSSLARGTNEKLFFGSGTQLSVL.

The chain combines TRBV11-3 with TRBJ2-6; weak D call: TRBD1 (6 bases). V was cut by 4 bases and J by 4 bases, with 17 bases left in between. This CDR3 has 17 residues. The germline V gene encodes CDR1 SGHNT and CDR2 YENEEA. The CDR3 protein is CASSSGTGHDGANVLTF. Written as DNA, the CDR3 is TGTGCCAGCAGCTCAGGCACAGGGCATGACGGGGCCAACGTCCTGACTTTC. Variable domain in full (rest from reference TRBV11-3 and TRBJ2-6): EAGVVQSPRYKIIEKKQPVAFWCNPISGHNTLYWYLQNLGQGPELLIRYENEEAVDDSQLPKDRFSAERLKGVDSTLKIQPAELGDSAVYLCASSSGTGHDGANVLTFGAGSRLTVL.

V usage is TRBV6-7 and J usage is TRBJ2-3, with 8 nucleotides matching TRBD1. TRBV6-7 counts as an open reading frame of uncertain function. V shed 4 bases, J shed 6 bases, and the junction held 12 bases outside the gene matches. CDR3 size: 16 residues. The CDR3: CASSFGQGQRVDTQYF. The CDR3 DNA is TGTGCCAGCAGTTTCGGACAGGGCCAAAGGGTGGATACGCAGTATTTT.

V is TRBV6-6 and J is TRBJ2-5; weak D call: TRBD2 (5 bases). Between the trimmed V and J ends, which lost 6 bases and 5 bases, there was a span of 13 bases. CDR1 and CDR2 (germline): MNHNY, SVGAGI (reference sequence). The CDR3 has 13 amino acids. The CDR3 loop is CASSSPGGETQYF. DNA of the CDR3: TGTGCCAGCAGCTCTCCCGGAGGCGAGACCCAGTACTTC.

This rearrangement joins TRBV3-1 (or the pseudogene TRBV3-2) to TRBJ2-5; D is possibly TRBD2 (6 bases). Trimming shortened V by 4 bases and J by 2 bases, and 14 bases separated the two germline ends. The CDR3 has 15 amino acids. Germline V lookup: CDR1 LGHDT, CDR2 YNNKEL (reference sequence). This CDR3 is CASSPRASEQETQYF. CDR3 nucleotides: TGTGCCAGCAGCCCCCGAGCTAGCGAACAAGAGACCCAGTACTTC.

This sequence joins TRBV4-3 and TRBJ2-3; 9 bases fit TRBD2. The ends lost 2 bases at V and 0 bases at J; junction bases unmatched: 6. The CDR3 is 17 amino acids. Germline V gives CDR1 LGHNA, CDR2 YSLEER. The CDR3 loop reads CASSQRPAGGSTDTQYF. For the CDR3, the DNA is TGCGCCAGCAGCCAAAGACCGGCGGGGGGGAGCACAGATACGCAGTATTTT.

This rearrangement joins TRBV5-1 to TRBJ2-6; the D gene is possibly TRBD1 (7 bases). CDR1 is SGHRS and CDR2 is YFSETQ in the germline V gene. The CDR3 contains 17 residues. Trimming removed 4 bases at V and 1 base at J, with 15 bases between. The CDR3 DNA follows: TGCGCCAGCAGCGGCCAGGGGGGAGGTTCTGGGGCCAACGTCCTGACTTTC. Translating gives CASSGQGGGSGANVLTF. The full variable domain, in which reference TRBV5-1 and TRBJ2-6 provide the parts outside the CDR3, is KAGVTQTPRYLIKTRGQQVTLSCSPISGHRSVSWYQQTPGQGLQFLFEYFSETQRNKGNFPGRFSGRQFSNSRSEMNVSTLELGDSALYLCASSGQGGGSGANVLTFGAGSRLTVL.

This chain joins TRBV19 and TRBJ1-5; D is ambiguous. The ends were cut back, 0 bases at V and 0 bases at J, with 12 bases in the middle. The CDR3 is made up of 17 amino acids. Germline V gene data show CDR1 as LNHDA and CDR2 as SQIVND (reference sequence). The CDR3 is CASSIDQVSYSNQPQHF. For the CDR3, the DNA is TGTGCCAGTAGTATAGATCAGGTCAGTTATAGCAATCAGCCCCAGCATTTT.